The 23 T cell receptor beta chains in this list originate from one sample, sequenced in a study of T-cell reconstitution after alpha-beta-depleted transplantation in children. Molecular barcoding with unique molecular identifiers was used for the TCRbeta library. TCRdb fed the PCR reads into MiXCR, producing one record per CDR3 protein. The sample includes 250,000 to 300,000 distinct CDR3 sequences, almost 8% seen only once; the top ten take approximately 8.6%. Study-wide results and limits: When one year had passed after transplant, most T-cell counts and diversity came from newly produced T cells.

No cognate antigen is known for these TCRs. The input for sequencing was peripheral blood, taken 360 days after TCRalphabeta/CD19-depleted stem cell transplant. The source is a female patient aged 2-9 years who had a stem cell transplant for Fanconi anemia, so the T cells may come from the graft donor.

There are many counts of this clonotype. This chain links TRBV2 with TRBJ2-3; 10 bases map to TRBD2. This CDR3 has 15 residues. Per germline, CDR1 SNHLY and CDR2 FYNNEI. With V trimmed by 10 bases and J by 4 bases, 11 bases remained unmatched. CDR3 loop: CAILAGAPGADTQYF. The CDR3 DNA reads TGTGCCATCCTAGCGGGGGCCCCCGGCGCAGATACGCAGTATTTT.

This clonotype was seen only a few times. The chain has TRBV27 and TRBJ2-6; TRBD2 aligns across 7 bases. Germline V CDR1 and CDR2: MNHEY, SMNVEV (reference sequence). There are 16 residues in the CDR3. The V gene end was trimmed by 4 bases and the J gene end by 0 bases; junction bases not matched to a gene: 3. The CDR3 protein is CASSSWEGSGANVLTF. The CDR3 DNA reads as TGTGCCAGCAGTTCCTGGGAGGGCTCTGGGGCCAACGTCCTGACTTTC.

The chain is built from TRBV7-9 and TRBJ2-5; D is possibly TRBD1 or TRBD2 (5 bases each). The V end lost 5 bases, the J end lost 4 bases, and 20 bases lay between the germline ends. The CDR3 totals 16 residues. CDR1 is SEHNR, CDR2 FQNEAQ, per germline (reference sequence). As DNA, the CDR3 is TGTGCCAGCAGCCCGAGAGGGACCCAGGCCCCAGAGACCCAGTACTTC. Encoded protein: CASSPRGTQAPETQYF.

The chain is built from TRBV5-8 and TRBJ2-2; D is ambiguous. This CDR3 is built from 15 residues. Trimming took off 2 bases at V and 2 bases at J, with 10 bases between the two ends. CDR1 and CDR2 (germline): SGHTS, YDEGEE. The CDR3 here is CASSFGKTNTGELFF. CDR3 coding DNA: TGTGCCAGCAGCTTTGGGAAAACTAACACCGGGGAGCTGTTTTTT.

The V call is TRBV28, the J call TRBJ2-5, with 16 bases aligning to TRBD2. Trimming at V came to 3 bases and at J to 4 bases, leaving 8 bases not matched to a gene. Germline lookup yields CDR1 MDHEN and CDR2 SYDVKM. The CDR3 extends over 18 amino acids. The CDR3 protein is CASSFSGLAGGVGETQYF. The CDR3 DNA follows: TGTGCCAGCAGTTTTTCGGGACTAGCGGGGGGGGTAGGAGAGACCCAGTACTTC.

CDR3: CASSEGAINNEQFF. CDR3 bases: TGTGCCAGCAGTGAGGGGGCTATTAACAATGAGCAGTTCTTC. The chain employs TRBV6-4 and TRBJ2-1, with a possible D match to TRBD1 (6 bases). Germline V gives CDR1 MRHNA, CDR2 SNTAGT. Trimming took off 3 bases at V and 5 bases at J, with 11 bases between the two ends. CDR3 size: 14 residues.

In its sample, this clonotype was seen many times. The CDR3 sequence: CASSPPGDNSPLHF. The DNA of the CDR3 is TGTGCCAGCTCACCCCCTGGAGATAATTCACCCCTCCACTTT. The rearrangement uses TRBV18 and TRBJ1-6, with D hard to call. This CDR3 has 14 amino acids. Germline loops: CDR1 KGHSH, CDR2 LQKENI. V was trimmed by 3 bases and J by 5 bases, leaving 8 bases between them.

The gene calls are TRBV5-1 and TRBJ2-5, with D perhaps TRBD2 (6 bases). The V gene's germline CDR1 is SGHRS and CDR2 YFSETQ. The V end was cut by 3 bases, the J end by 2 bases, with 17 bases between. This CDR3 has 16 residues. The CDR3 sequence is CASSWGFDGRQETQYF. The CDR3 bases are TGCGCCAGCAGCTGGGGATTCGACGGGAGACAAGAGACCCAGTACTTC.

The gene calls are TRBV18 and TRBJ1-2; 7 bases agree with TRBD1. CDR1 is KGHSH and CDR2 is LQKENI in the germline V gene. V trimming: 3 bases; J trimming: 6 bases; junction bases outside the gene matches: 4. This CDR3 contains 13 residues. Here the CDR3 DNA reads TGTGCCAGCTCACCGACAGGGACGGATGGCTACACCTTC. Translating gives CASSPTGTDGYTF.

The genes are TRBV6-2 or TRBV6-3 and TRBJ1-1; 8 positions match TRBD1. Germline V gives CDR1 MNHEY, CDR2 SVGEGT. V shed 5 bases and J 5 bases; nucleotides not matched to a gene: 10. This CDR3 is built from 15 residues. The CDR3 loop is CASSTRTGRRTEAFF. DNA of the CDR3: TGTGCCAGCAGTACACGGACAGGGCGGCGTACTGAAGCTTTCTTT.

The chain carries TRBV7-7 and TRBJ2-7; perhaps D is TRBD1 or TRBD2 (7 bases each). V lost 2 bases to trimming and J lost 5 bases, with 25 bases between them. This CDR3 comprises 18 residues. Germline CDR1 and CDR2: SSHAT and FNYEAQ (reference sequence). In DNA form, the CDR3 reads TGTGCCAGCAGCTTACGGAGGCTTGAGCAGGGGGGGGCCAACGAGCAGTACTTC. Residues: CASSLRRLEQGGANEQYF.

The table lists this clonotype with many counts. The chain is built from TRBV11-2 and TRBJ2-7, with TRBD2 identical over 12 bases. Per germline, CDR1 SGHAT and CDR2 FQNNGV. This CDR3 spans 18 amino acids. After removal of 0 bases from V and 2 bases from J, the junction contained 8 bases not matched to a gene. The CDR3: CASSLESSGGAITYEQYF. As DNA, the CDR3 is TGTGCCAGCAGCTTAGAATCTAGCGGGGGGGCGATAACCTACGAGCAGTACTTC. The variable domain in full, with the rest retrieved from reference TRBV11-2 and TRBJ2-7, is EAGVAQSPRYKIIEKRQSVAFWCNPISGHATLYWYQQILGQGPKLLIQFQNNGVVDDSQLPKDRFSAERLKGVDSTLKIQPAKLEDSAVYLCASSLESSGGAITYEQYFGPGTRLTVT.

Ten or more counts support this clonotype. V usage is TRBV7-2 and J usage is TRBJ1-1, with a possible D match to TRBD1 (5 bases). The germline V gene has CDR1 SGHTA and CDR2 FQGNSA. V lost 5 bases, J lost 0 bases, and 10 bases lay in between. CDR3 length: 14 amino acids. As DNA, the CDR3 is TGTGCCAGCAGCGGACAAGTAGTGAACACTGAAGCTTTCTTT. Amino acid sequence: CASSGQVVNTEAFF.

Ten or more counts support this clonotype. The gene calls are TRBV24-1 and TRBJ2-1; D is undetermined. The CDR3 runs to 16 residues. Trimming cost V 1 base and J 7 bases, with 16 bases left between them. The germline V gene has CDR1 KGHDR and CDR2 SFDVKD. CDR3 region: CATSDLEVGLGNEQFF. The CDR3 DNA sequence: TGTGCCACCAGTGATTTAGAGGTGGGGTTGGGGAATGAGCAGTTCTTC.

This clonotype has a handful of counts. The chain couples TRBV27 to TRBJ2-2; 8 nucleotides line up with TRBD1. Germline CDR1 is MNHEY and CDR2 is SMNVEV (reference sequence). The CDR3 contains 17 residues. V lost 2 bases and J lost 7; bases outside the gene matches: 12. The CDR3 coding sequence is TGTGCCAGCAGTTTAAAGCCAGACAGGGGAAGGATCGGGGAGCTGTTTTTT. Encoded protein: CASSLKPDRGRIGELFF.

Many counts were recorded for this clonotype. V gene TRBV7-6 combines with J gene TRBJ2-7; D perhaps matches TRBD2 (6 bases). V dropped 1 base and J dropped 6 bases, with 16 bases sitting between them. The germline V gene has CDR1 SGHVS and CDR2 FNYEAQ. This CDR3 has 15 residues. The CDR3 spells CASSLDSGISGEQYF. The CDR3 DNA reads TGTGCCAGCAGCTTAGATAGCGGAATCTCGGGCGAGCAGTACTTC.

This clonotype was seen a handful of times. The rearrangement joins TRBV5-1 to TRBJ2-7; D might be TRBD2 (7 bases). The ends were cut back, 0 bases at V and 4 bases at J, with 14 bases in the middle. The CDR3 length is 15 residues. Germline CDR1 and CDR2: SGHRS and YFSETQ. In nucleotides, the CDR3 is TGCGCCAGCAGCTTGGTGGGGGGGGCCGTGTACGAGCAGTACTTC. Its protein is CASSLVGGAVYEQYF. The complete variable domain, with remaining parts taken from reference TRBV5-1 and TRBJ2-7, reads KAGVTQTPRYLIKTRGQQVTLSCSPISGHRSVSWYQQTPGQGLQFLFEYFSETQRNKGNFPGRFSGRQFSNSRSEMNVSTLELGDSALYLCASSLVGGAVYEQYFGPGTRLTVT.

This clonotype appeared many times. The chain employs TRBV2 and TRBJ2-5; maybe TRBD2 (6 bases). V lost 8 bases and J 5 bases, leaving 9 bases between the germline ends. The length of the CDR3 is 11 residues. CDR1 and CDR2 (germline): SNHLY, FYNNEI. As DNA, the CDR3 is TGTGCCAGCGGAGGGATGGAGACCCAGTACTTC. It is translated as CASGGMETQYF.

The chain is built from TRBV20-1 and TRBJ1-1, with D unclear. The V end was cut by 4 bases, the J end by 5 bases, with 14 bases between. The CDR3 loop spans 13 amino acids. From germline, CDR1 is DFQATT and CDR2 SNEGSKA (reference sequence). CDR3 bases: TGCAGTGCTACCGGTCGGACGGGGACTGAAGCTTTCTTT. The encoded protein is CSATGRTGTEAFF.

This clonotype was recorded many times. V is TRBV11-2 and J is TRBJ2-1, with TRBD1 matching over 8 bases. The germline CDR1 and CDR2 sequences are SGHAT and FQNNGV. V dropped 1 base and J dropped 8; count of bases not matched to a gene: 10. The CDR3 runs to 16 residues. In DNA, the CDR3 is TGTGCCAGCAGCTTAGGAAGGCAGGGGGCACTGGATGAGCAGTTCTTC. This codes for CASSLGRQGALDEQFF. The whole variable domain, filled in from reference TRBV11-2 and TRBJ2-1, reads EAGVAQSPRYKIIEKRQSVAFWCNPISGHATLYWYQQILGQGPKLLIQFQNNGVVDDSQLPKDRFSAERLKGVDSTLKIQPAKLEDSAVYLCASSLGRQGALDEQFFGPGTRLTVL.

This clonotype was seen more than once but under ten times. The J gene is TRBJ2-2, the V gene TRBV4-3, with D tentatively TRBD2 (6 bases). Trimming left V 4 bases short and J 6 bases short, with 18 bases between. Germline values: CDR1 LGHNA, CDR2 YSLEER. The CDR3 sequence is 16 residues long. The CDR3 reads CASSPDGGPGAGELFF. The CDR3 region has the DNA TGCGCCAGCAGCCCAGACGGAGGCCCGGGGGCCGGGGAGCTGTTTTTT.

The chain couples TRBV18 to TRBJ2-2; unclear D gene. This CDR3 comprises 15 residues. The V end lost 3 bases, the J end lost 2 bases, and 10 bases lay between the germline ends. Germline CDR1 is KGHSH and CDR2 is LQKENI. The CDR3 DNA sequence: TGTGCCAGCTCACCGAAAACAGCTAACACCGGGGAGCTGTTTTTT. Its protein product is CASSPKTANTGELFF. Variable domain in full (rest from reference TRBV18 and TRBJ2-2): NAGVMQNPRHLVRRRGQEARLRCSPMKGHSHVYWYRQLPEEGLKFMVYLQKENIIDESGMPKERFSAEFPKEGPSILRIQQVVRGDSAAYFCASSPKTANTGELFFGEGSRLTVL.

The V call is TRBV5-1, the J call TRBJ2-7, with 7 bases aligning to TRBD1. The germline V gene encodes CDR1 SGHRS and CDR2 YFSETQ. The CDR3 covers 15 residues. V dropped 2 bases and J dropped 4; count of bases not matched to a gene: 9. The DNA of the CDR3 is TGCGCCAGCAGCTTCAACCACGGGACAGATTACGAGCAGTACTTC. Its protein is CASSFNHGTDYEQYF.